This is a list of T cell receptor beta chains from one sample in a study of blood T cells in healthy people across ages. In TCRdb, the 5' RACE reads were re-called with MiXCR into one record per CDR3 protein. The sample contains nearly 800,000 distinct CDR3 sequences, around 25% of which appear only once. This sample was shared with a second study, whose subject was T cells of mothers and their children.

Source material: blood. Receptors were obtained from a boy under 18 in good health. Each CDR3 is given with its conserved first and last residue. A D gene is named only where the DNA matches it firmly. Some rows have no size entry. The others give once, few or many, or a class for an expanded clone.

TGTGCCAGCAGCCCCGGGACTAGCGGGGGGATATACACAGATACGCAGTATTTT	CASSPGTSGGIYTDTQYF	TRBV7-9	few	TRBJ2-3	18	TRBD2
TGCAGCGTTGAGTCGAGGACAGCTTACAATGAGCAGTTCTTC	CSVESRTAYNEQFF	TRBV29-1	few	TRBJ2-1	14	.
TGTGCCAGCAGTTTCTTTTCTGCGGAAGACAATGAGCAGTTCTTC	CASSFFSAEDNEQFF	TRBV27	.	TRBJ2-1	15	.
TGTGCCAGCAGTTCACAGAGTAATCAGCCCCAGCATTTT	CASSSQSNQPQHF	TRBV12-3/TRBV12-4	many	TRBJ1-5	13	.
TGCAGTGCCCCGCATGGGATAGAGTATCAGTACTTC	CSAPHGIEYQYF	TRBV20-1	few	TRBJ2-4	12	.
TGTGCCAGCAGCGACCGGGACAGGCTCGGGAAGACCCAGTACTTC	CASSDRDRLGKTQYF	TRBV6-2/TRBV6-3	few	TRBJ2-5	15	TRBD1
TGCGCCAGCAGTGAGCCGAATCAGCCCCAGCATTTT	CASSEPNQPQHF	TRBV10-2	.	TRBJ1-5	12	.
TGTGCCAGCAGCCCCCTCCGGTTCAACGAGCAGTACTTC	CASSPLRFNEQYF	TRBV6-5	.	TRBJ2-7	13	.
TGTGCCCGCAGTGAGCTGTTTGCCCAGTACTTC	CARSELFAQYF	TRBV25-1	.	TRBJ2-5	11	.
TGTGCCATCAGTGAGTCTGGGAGCTACGAGCAGTACTTC	CAISESGSYEQYF	TRBV10-3	.	TRBJ2-7	13	.
TGTGCCAGCAGCGTAGGTACTAGCGGGATTTACGAGCAGTACTTC	CASSVGTSGIYEQYF	TRBV9	.	TRBJ2-7	15	TRBD2
TGTGCCAGCAGTTTATTTGGGGGACTAGTAGATACGCAGTATTTT	CASSLFGGLVDTQYF	TRBV27	.	TRBJ2-3	15	TRBD2
TGTGCCAGCAGTGAACAGGGGGCCGGCTCCTACAATGAGCAGTTCTTC	CASSEQGAGSYNEQFF	TRBV6-4	.	TRBJ2-1	16	TRBD1
TGTGCCAGCAGACCAACCGGGACTATGACAGAGCAGTACTTC	CASRPTGTMTEQYF	TRBV3-1	few	TRBJ2-7	14	TRBD2
TGTGCCAGCAGCCTTAGCCGAGGGCCAGTGAACACTGGAGCTTTCTTT	CASSLSRGPVNTGAFF	TRBV14	.	TRBJ1-1	16	.
TGCGCCAGCAGCTCACGTGAGGAGGGCCCAGAGACCCAGTACTTC	CASSSREEGPETQYF	TRBV5-1	many	TRBJ2-5	15	.
TGTGCCAGCACCCCGGGGCCAGAGGGGACCTTGGCCTACACAGATACGCAGTATTTT	CASTPGPEGTLAYTDTQYF	TRBV12-3/TRBV12-4	.	TRBJ2-3	19	.
TGTGCCAGCAGCTTGGTACCAGGACAGACCGGGGAGCTGTTTTTT	CASSLVPGQTGELFF	TRBV5-5	few	TRBJ2-2	15	.
TGTGCCAGCAGTTTATCTCCCACTAGCGGGAGCACAGATACGCAGTATTTT	CASSLSPTSGSTDTQYF	TRBV28	.	TRBJ2-3	17	TRBD2
TGTGCCAGCAGGGCCGGGACAGTGACTGTCGAGACCCAGTACTTC	CASRAGTVTVETQYF	TRBV6-6	few	TRBJ2-5	15	TRBD1
TGCGCCAGCAGCCAAGACGGGGGGTCGTCAGATACGCAGTATTTT	CASSQDGGSSDTQYF	TRBV4-1	.	TRBJ2-3	15	TRBD2
TGTGCCAGCAGCCGTACCAATCCTAGGGGCGAAAAACTGTTTTTT	CASSRTNPRGEKLFF	TRBV7-8	few	TRBJ1-4	15	.
TGTGCCAGTCTATGGACAGGGAGGACCGGGGAGCTGTTTTTT	CASLWTGRTGELFF	TRBV6-2/TRBV6-3	few	TRBJ2-2	14	TRBD1
TGTGCCAGCAGCTCCTCCTCAGTTAGCAATCAGCCCCGGCATTTT	CASSSSSVSNQPRHF	TRBV12-3/TRBV12-4	once	TRBJ1-5	15	.
TGTGCCAGCCATTCCGGGTGGACGGGAAACACCATATATTTT	CASHSGWTGNTIYF	TRBV28	.	TRBJ1-3	14	.
TGTGCCAGCAGCCCCGGCTGGGACGGCTCATACGCTAATGAAAAACTGTTTTTT	CASSPGWDGSYANEKLFF	TRBV7-9	.	TRBJ1-4	18	.
TGTGCCAGCAGCTTAGCGAGTCTAAGGAGTGAAAAACTGTTTTTT	CASSLASLRSEKLFF	TRBV7-9	.	TRBJ1-4	15	.
TGTGCCAGCAGCAAATATCAGGGTGAAAAACTGTTTTTT	CASSKYQGEKLFF	TRBV7-9	many	TRBJ1-4	13	.
TGCAGTGCTAGAGCCCCCATCGGGGAGGGATTCAATGAGCAGTTCTTC	CSARAPIGEGFNEQFF	TRBV20-1	few	TRBJ2-1	16	TRBD2
TGTGCCAGCAGTTTATGGGGGGACAGCGGAAAACTGTTTTTT	CASSLWGDSGKLFF	TRBV28	.	TRBJ1-4	14	TRBD1
TGTGCCAGCAGCTTAGTTGGGACTAACGTAAACATTCAGTACTTC	CASSLVGTNVNIQYF	TRBV7-2	.	TRBJ2-4	15	TRBD2